This is a list of T cell receptor beta chains from one sample in a study of T cells in localized non-small cell lung cancer. The assay was immunoSEQ multiplex PCR, and TCRdb's table has in-frame clones only and misses some. The sample shows about 52,000 clones, about 88% of them seen only once. The starting material was PBMCs, obtained before any cancer treatment. All receptors come from a female donor with stage II lung adenocarcinoma. CDR3s leave out the opening cysteine and the closing phenylalanine or tryptophan. The order of the fields is clone size, J gene, CDR3 length, V gene, CDR3 protein. Part of the rows lack a size; the others show once, few, many or a class for expanded clones.

>NA|TRBJ1-1|14|TRBV10-3
AISEPSGQGGTEAF
>NA|TRBJ1-1|12|TRBV28
ASRKELMNTEAF
>NA|TRBJ2-7|14|TRBV5-1
ASSLALAGEAYEQY
>NA|TRBJ1-1|14|TRBV19
ASSTTRQGATTEAF
>NA|TRBJ2-3|13|TRBV6-1
ASSEGGGRTDTQY
>NA|TRBJ2-3|13|TRBV7-9
ASSLQRPDTDTQY
>NA|TRBJ1-2|11|TRBV9
ASSAGTGFGYT
>NA|TRBJ1-6|13|TRBV7-2
ASSLGASYNSPLH
>NA|TRBJ2-2|13|TRBV7-6
ASSYTSGTTGELF
>NA|TRBJ2-5|12|TRBV5-4
ASSLMSGEETQY
>NA|TRBJ1-4|10|TRBV27
ASRGREEKLF
>NA|TRBJ2-2|13|TRBV29-1
SAERQGAPAGELF
>NA|TRBJ1-1|11|TRBV5-4
ASSFWANTEAF
>NA|TRBJ2-7|12|TRBV19
ASNSPGLTYEQY
>NA|TRBJ2-2|12|TRBV27
ASSLGQGGGELF
>NA|TRBJ1-2|15|TRBV14
ASSQGTGRHLNYGYT
>NA|TRBJ1-1|11|TRBV7-8
ASSSGPNTEAF
>few|TRBJ1-3|13|TRBV6-6
ASSLGTPTRNTIY
>NA|TRBJ2-1|11|TRBV5-6
ASSPAGVNEQF
>NA|TRBJ1-1|11|TRBV18
ASSPGGDTEAF
>NA|TRBJ2-7|10|TRBV2
ASRGGGYEQY
>few|TRBJ1-6|9|TRBV19
ASGVESPLH
>NA|TRBJ2-7|13|TRBV11-2
ASSRWGASQYEQY
>NA|TRBJ2-5|9|TRBV6-1
ASVTGVTQY
>few|TRBJ1-2|12|TRBV4-1
ASSQPTGGGGYT
>NA|TRBJ2-1|13|TRBV13
ASSSTGEIYNEQF
>NA|TRBJ1-1|10|TRBV10-3
AIRETNTEAF
>NA|TRBJ2-6|15|TRBV5-1
ASSKGLAGEGANVLT
>NA|TRBJ1-4|13|TRBV7-9
ASSGRTGGLEKLF
>NA|TRBJ2-7|9|TRBV4-1
ASSPGTEQY
>NA|TRBJ2-2|9|TRBV7-3
ASSLSGELF
>NA|TRBJ2-3|12|TRBV5-8
ASSRTVSTDTQY
>NA|TRBJ1-1|10|TRBV29-1
SVDVGNTEAF
>NA|TRBJ1-1|12|TRBV6-1
ASTVTRVNTEAF
>once|TRBJ1-2|15|TRBV7-4
ASSFLQVLIAADGYT
>NA|TRBJ2-7|12|TRBV11-3
ASSLGTGPYEQY
>NA|TRBJ2-7|12|TRBV2
ASSVETGGVKQY
>NA|TRBJ2-1|10|TRBV29-1
SAFQGYNEQF
>NA|TRBJ1-4|14|TRBV5-1
ASSFGLGAEDEKLF
>NA|TRBJ1-3|13|TRBV6-1
ASSEIPASGNTIY
>NA|TRBJ1-1|11|TRBV6-1
ASSEGSNTEAF
>once|TRBJ1-3|13|TRBV29-1
SASDRDRPGNTIY
>NA|TRBJ2-3|13|TRBV19
ASSTWTSGDDTQY
>NA|TRBJ2-1|13|TRBV5-1
ASSWENRGWDEQF
>NA|TRBJ1-1|15|TRBV28
ASKGSGTGGDGTEAF
>NA|TRBJ1-2|11|TRBV6-5
ASSSYGVDGYT
>few|TRBJ1-1|15|TRBV2
ASSEFVPSGGGTEAF
>once|TRBJ2-1|11|TRBV6-5
ASREYSYNEQF
>NA|TRBJ2-4|19|TRBV6-1
ASSEATPGLASGSGKNIQY